This TCR beta chain was sequenced in a study of T cell changes during pregnancy in multiple sclerosis. Only in-frame clones appear in the TCRdb table, and some are missing; sequencing was by immunoSEQ multiplex PCR. The top ten hold approximately 2.2% of the sample, which has approximately 88,000 clones, around 93% seen once. Germline values: CDR1 MNHEY, CDR2 SMNVEV (reference sequence). The CDR3 contains 11 residues. Trimming removed 8 bases at V and 3 bases at J, with 8 bases between. The receptor was derived from a female donor with multiple sclerosis, enrolled in a pregnancy study. The specimen comprised peripheral blood, sampled in the third trimester of pregnancy. J is TRBJ2-7 and V is TRBV27, with unresolved D. In nucleotides, the CDR3 is TGTGCCAGCGGGCCCGGCTACGAGCAGTACTTC. Its protein product is CASGPGYEQYF.